This TCR beta chain came from a study of shared clonotypes between healthy human individuals. Researchers ran the assay at a deep level. Only in-frame clones appear in the TCRdb table, and some are missing; sequencing was by immunoSEQ multiplex PCR. There are about 2.3 million clones in the sample; approximately 93% occur only once, and 0.35% to 0.5% lies in the top ten. Germline values: CDR1 GTSNPN, CDR2 SVGIG (reference sequence). The germline V and J ends were trimmed by 5 bases and 8 bases, with 13 bases remaining between them. The CDR3 has 12 residues. General study findings and limits: When compared with the clonotypes that were shared by all four sorted-subset donors, the non-shared clonotypes turned out to have lower generation probabilities.

Comments on this clone: Its antigen is unidentified.

Sequenced: naive CD4+ T cells from PBMCs. Sample subset: CD45RA+ positively selected. The rearrangement links TRBV30 to TRBJ2-1; TRBD2 might be the D (7 bases). This clonotype was sampled from a man aged 18-30 years in good health. Some clones in this sample may be carry-over from other donors' samples. In DNA, the CDR3 is TGTGCCTGGGCTGGGGGGGCCGATGAGCAGTTCTTC. Translated: CAWAGGADEQFF.